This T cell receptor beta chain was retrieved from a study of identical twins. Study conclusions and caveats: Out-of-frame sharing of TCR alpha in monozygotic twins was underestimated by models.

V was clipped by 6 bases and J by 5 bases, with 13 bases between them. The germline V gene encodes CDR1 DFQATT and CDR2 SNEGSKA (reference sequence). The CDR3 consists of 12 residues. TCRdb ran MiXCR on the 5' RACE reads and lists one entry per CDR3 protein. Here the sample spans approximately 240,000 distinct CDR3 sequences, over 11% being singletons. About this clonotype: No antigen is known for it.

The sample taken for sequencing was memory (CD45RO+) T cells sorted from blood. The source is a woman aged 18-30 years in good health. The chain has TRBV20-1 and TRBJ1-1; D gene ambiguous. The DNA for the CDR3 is TGCAGTGCCCCGGCCTTGGGGACTGAAGCTTTCTTT. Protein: CSAPALGTEAFF.